The rows below give T cell receptor beta chains drawn from one sample of a study of blood T cell repertoires in COVID-19. The data were produced by immunoSEQ multiplex PCR, yet TCRdb's version contains in-frame clones alone and is incomplete. The table shows around 200,000 clones, with around 86% occurring only once. Material for sequencing was PBMCs or T cells enriched from blood (not recorded which). Receptors were obtained from a man in his forties or fifties with acute COVID-19. Both conserved end residues are part of each CDR3. The D gene is left open where the match is weak. Not all rows give a size; the values are once, few, many and, for expanded clones, a class.

V	D	size	length	J	CDR3	DNA
TRBV2	TRBD1	.	15	TRBJ1-2	CASSEVRQGAFGYTF	TGTGCCAGCAGTGAAGTCCGTCAGGGGGCCTTTGGCTACACCTTC
TRBV19	.	.	12	TRBJ2-3	CASSAHPGTQYF	TGTGCCAGTAGTGCCCACCCCGGTACGCAGTATTTT
TRBV19	TRBD1	.	17	TRBJ2-2	CASSRGTGARNTGELFF	TGTGCCAGTAGCCGTGGGACAGGGGCGAGGAACACCGGGGAGCTGTTTTTT
TRBV5-1	TRBD2	few	15	TRBJ2-5	CASSSLAGGGETQYF	TGCGCCAGCAGCTCCTTAGCGGGAGGAGGAGAGACCCAGTACTTC
TRBV30	.	.	13	TRBJ1-2	CAWSVHRVDGYTF	TGTGCCTGGAGTGTACACAGGGTAGACGGCTACACCTTC
TRBV18	.	.	11	TRBJ2-7	CASSPGGEQYF	TGTGCCAGCTCACCTGGGGGGGAGCAGTACTTC
TRBV7-3	.	.	15	TRBJ1-4	CASSLNGRANEKLFF	TGTGCCAGCAGCTTAAACGGGCGGGCTAATGAAAAACTGTTTTTT
TRBV6-5	.	.	13	TRBJ2-7	CASFASGGHEQYF	TGTGCCAGCTTCGCATCAGGAGGCCACGAGCAGTACTTC
TRBV27	.	.	10	TRBJ2-1	CASSLGEQFF	TGTGCCAGCAGTTTGGGCGAGCAGTTCTTC
TRBV28	.	few	15	TRBJ1-2	CASSLPAQGNYGYTF	TGTGCCAGCAGTTTACCGGCGCAGGGCAACTATGGCTACACCTTC
TRBV6-5	.	.	13	TRBJ2-7	CASSYRGSYEQYF	TGTGCCAGCAGTTACAGGGGCTCCTACGAGCAGTACTTC
TRBV4-2	TRBD1	.	16	TRBJ1-1	CASSQVYSTGPTEAFF	TGTGCCAGCAGCCAAGTCTACTCGACAGGGCCCACTGAAGCTTTCTTT
TRBV9	TRBD2	.	14	TRBJ2-7	CASSVGEGSYEQYF	TGTGCCAGCAGCGTAGGGGAGGGAAGCTACGAGCAGTACTTC
TRBV30	TRBD1	.	13	TRBJ2-5	CAWIRGPGETQYF	TGTGCCTGGATTAGGGGGCCGGGAGAGACCCAGTACTTC
TRBV5-1	TRBD1	.	14	TRBJ2-7	CASSTGTGLPNGSF	TGCGCCAGCAGCACCGGGACAGGGCTTCCCAACGGGTCCTTC
TRBV28	TRBD1	.	16	TRBJ2-3	CASSFWDRGLSDTQYF	TGTGCCAGCAGTTTTTGGGACAGGGGTTTAAGCGATACGCAGTATTTT
TRBV5-1	TRBD2	.	14	TRBJ2-3	CASSFGLAADTQYF	TGCGCCAGCAGCTTCGGGCTAGCGGCAGATACGCAGTATTTT
TRBV7-2	TRBD1	.	14	TRBJ2-7	CASSARQGPYEQYF	TGTGCCAGCAGCGCCCGACAGGGACCTTACGAGCAGTACTTC
TRBV9	TRBD2	.	13	TRBJ2-5	CASGGGAQETPYF	TGTGCCAGCGGGGGGGGAGCGCAAGAGACCCCGTACTTC
TRBV5-1	.	.	16	TRBJ2-3	CASSLASLGTSNTQYF	TGCGCCAGCAGCTTGGCCAGTCTCGGGACTTCTAATACGCAGTATTTT
TRBV3-1/TRBV3-2	TRBD1	.	18	TRBJ1-6	CASSQARGGESVESPLHF	TGTGCCAGCAGCCAAGCTAGAGGGGGCGAATCTGTGGAATCACCCCTCCACTTT
TRBV3-1/TRBV3-2	.	.	19	TRBJ2-3	CASGGAGLVGSGSTDTQYF	TGTGCCAGCGGAGGGGCGGGGTTGGTGGGAAGCGGGAGCACAGATACGCAGTATTTT
TRBV19	.	.	13	TRBJ1-4	CASKGVRREKLFF	TGTGCCAGTAAGGGGGTCCGGAGAGAAAAACTGTTTTTT
TRBV2	.	.	14	TRBJ1-1	CASSTRQSNTEAFF	TGTGCCAGCAGTACCCGACAGTCGAACACTGAAGCTTTCTTT
TRBV20-1	TRBD2	.	16	TRBJ2-7	CSASPRGSGRVHEQYF	TGCAGTGCCAGTCCCCGAGGTAGCGGGAGAGTTCACGAGCAGTACTTC
TRBV19	TRBD1	.	14	TRBJ1-5	CASTVTGSNQPQHF	TGTGCCAGTACCGTGACAGGGTCCAATCAGCCCCAGCATTTT
TRBV7-8	.	.	17	TRBJ1-1	CASSLTALPPGNTEAFF	TGTGCCAGCAGCTTAACAGCCCTTCCCCCAGGGAACACTGAAGCTTTCTTT
TRBV11-3	TRBD1	once	14	TRBJ2-2	CASAGQAGTGELFF	TGTGCCAGCGCCGGACAGGCGGGCACCGGGGAGCTGTTTTTT
TRBV9	TRBD1	.	16	TRBJ2-2	CASSRTTGADTGELFF	TGTGCCAGCAGCCGGACCACAGGGGCGGACACCGGGGAGCTGTTTTTT
TRBV7-2	.	few	13	TRBJ2-1	CASSSDFYNEQFF	TGTGCCAGCAGTTCGGACTTTTACAATGAGCAGTTCTTC
TRBV9	TRBD2	once	15	TRBJ2-7	CASSVEGGRGYEQYF	TGTGCCAGCAGCGTAGAGGGCGGGAGAGGATACGAGCAGTACTTC
TRBV6-4	.	.	15	TRBJ2-3	CASSEKAGTTDTQYF	TGTGCCAGCAGCGAAAAGGCCGGGACTACAGATACGCAGTATTTT
TRBV5-1	.	.	13	TRBJ2-1	CASSLDSYNEQFF	TGCGCCAGCAGCTTGGACAGTTACAATGAGCAGTTCTTC
TRBV3-1/TRBV3-2	TRBD2	.	14	TRBJ2-1	CASTTSGRANEQFF	TGTGCCAGCACCACTAGCGGGAGGGCAAATGAGCAGTTCTTC
TRBV30	TRBD1	.	14	TRBJ1-1	CAWRQTGGISEAFF	TGTGCCTGGAGGCAGACAGGGGGCATATCTGAAGCTTTCTTT
TRBV23-1	TRBD2	.	18	TRBJ2-2	CASSLQTSGMPPTGELFF	TGCGCCAGCAGTCTCCAGACTAGCGGGATGCCCCCGACCGGGGAGCTGTTTTTT
TRBV5-5	TRBD1	.	13	TRBJ2-7	CASDRGYPYEQYF	TGTGCCAGTGACAGGGGGTACCCCTACGAGCAGTACTTC
TRBV6-5	TRBD2	.	13	TRBJ2-1	CASGRETYNEQFF	TGTGCCAGCGGGCGGGAGACCTACAATGAGCAGTTCTTC
TRBV4-1	TRBD1	few	13	TRBJ2-7	CASSQTGSDEQYF	TGCGCCAGCAGCCAGACAGGGTCTGACGAGCAGTACTTC
TRBV24-1	.	.	14	TRBJ2-1	CATSDFPLSNEQFF	TGTGCCACCAGTGATTTTCCCCTTTCCAATGAGCAGTTCTTC
TRBV28	.	.	13	TRBJ1-2	CASSLDSNYGYTF	TGTGCCAGCAGTTTAGACAGTAACTATGGCTACACCTTC
TRBV5-4	TRBD2	once	15	TRBJ2-1	CASSPGGRGRNEQFF	TGTGCCAGCAGCCCGGGAGGGCGTGGACGCAATGAGCAGTTCTTC
TRBV28	.	.	13	TRBJ1-1	CASTRPTLGTAFF	TGTGCCAGTACTAGACCTACACTAGGAACAGCTTTCTTT
TRBV5-5	.	.	15	TRBJ2-7	CASSLVFHYQYEQYF	TGTGCCAGCAGCTTGGTCTTTCACTACCAGTACGAGCAGTACTTC
TRBV11-2	.	.	14	TRBJ1-6	CASSLDGTNSPLHF	TGTGCCAGCAGCTTAGATGGCACCAATTCACCCCTCCACTTT
TRBV19	.	.	14	TRBJ1-5	CASSLKGHNQPQHF	TGTGCCAGTAGTTTAAAGGGGCACAATCAGCCCCAGCATTTT
TRBV27	TRBD1	.	15	TRBJ2-7	CASSPGTGATYEQYF	TGTGCCAGCAGTCCCGGGACAGGGGCCACCTACGAGCAGTACTTC
TRBV10-3	.	.	13	TRBJ1-6	CAISEPGGTPLHF	TGTGCCATCAGTGAGCCGGGAGGGACACCCCTCCACTTT
TRBV18	TRBD2	.	18	TRBJ2-5	CASSLRLAGGPDQETQYF	TGTGCCAGCTCTCTAAGACTAGCGGGAGGGCCCGACCAAGAGACCCAGTACTTC
TRBV29-1	TRBD1	once	16	TRBJ1-1	CSVMTGTGGVNTEAFF	TGCAGCGTGATGACCGGGACAGGGGGAGTAAACACTGAAGCTTTCTTT